Shown below are 13 T cell receptor beta chains from a single sample sequenced in a study of Graves' ophthalmopathy and Graves' hyperthyroidism. Amplification from RNA transcripts yielded the TCR beta CDR3 regions. A first-round RT-PCR used HTBI primers, followed by a second-round multiplex PCR. TCRdb re-analysed the multiplex PCR reads in MiXCR, keeping a single row per CDR3 protein. The sample contains about 620,000 distinct CDR3 sequences, approximately 21% of which appear only once. The source material was peripheral blood. Receptors were obtained from a woman under 30 with stable Graves' hyperthyroidism. Some clones in this sample may be carry-over from other donors' samples.

This clonotype came up many times. The rearrangement uses TRBV12-3 or TRBV12-4 and TRBJ1-1, with 8 positions matching TRBD1. The CDR3 is 17 residues long. Losses at the gene ends were 7 bases for V and 3 bases for J; bases not matched to a gene: 16. The CDR3 loop reads CASTLSGRGLLDTEAFF. CDR3 nucleotides: TGTGCCAGCACCCTCAGTGGCAGGGGGCTATTGGACACTGAAGCTTTCTTT.

This clonotype was recorded at least ten times. The rearrangement links TRBV9 to TRBJ1-6; maybe TRBD1 (6 bases). CDR3 length: 14 amino acids. Trimming cost V 0 bases and J 7 bases, with 8 bases left between them. Looked up from germline, CDR1 is SGDLS and CDR2 is YYNGEE. The DNA for the CDR3 is TGTGCCAGCAGCGTAGGTCAGGGGAATTCACCCCTCCACTTT. Amino acid sequence: CASSVGQGNSPLHF.

The chain links TRBV2 to TRBJ1-1; 10 nucleotides agree with TRBD1. The germline V gene has CDR1 SNHLY and CDR2 FYNNEI. The CDR3 sequence is 12 residues long. V lost 4 bases, J lost 10 bases, and 3 bases stayed unmatched. Here the CDR3 DNA reads TGTGCCAGCAGTGCATGGGACAGGGGAGCTTTCTTT. Protein product: CASSAWDRGAFF.

This clonotype was seen repeatedly, ten times or more. The gene calls are TRBV4-2 and TRBJ1-6; no clear D. V gave up 1 base and J gave up 0 bases, with 7 bases separating them. Looked up from germline, CDR1 is LGHNA and CDR2 is YNFKEQ. The CDR3 totals 16 residues. The CDR3 nucleotides are TGTGCCAGCAGCCAAGTTGACCGCTCCTATAATTCACCCCTCCACTTT. Residues: CASSQVDRSYNSPLHF.

This clonotype has a count of ten or more. The chain recombines TRBV29-1 with TRBJ1-2, with a tentative D call TRBD1 (6 bases). Per germline, CDR1 SQVTM and CDR2 ANQGSEA. The length of the CDR3 is 12 residues. V lost 4 bases and J 9 bases, leaving 15 bases between the germline ends. The CDR3 DNA is TGCAGCGTTGTTTTCCAGGGGAGGAGCTACACCTTC. Translation gives CSVVFQGRSYTF.

In this sample, this clonotype turned up many times. The chain links TRBV2 to TRBJ2-4; D is perhaps TRBD1 or TRBD2 (6 bases each). V was shortened by 3 bases and J by 6 bases, with 15 bases between the two germline ends. The CDR3 contains 15 residues. CDR1 and CDR2 (germline): SNHLY, FYNNEI. CDR3 protein: CASSDLRGGRNIQYF. In DNA, the CDR3 is TGTGCCAGCAGTGATCTTAGAGGGGGGCGAAACATTCAGTACTTC.

This clonotype has more than one count but fewer than ten. DNA for the CDR3: TGTGCCAGCAGCCAAGAATTGATCTTTCTCGGGAGGACTGAAGCTTTCTTT. Translated, it gives CASSQELIFLGRTEAFF. The V gene is TRBV14, the J gene TRBJ1-1; D gene ambiguous. This CDR3 is 17 amino acids long. The germline CDR1 and CDR2 sequences are SGHDN and FVKESK. Trimming cost V 0 bases and J 5 bases, with 19 bases left between them.

Comment on this clonotype: A much larger clone differs from this one at a single base, so this may be a read error. The chain recombines TRBV11-2 with TRBJ1-1, with D perhaps matching TRBD1 (5 bases). V was trimmed by 5 bases and J by 1 base, leaving 20 bases between them. CDR1 and CDR2 (germline): SGHAT, FQNNGV. CDR3 length equals 17 residues. Here the CDR3 reads CASSPNGALGGNTEAFF. As DNA, the CDR3 is TGTGCCAGCAGCCCTAATGGGGCTTTGGGGGGGAACACTGAAGCTTTCTTT. Combining the CDR3 with reference TRBV11-2 and TRBJ1-1 gives the whole variable domain EAGVAQSPRYKIIEKRQSVAFWCNPISGHATLYWYQQILGQGPKLLIQFQNNGVVDDSQLPKDRFSAERLKGVDSTLKIQPAKLEDSAVYLCASSPNGALGGNTEAFFGQGTRLTVV.

This clonotype was picked up many times. The V and J genes are TRBV19 and TRBJ2-7; D is possibly TRBD1 (6 bases). The CDR3 has 13 amino acids. CDR1 and CDR2 (germline): LNHDA, SQIVND (reference sequence). Trimming took 6 bases from V and 2 from J, leaving 11 bases between them. DNA for the CDR3: TGTGCCAGTAGGCCGGGACATGCCTACGAGCAGTACTTC. This codes for CASRPGHAYEQYF.

The genes are TRBV3-1 and TRBJ2-2; a possible D gene is TRBD2 (5 bases). V was cut by 1 base and J by 4 bases, with 10 bases left in between. Germline loops: CDR1 LGHDT, CDR2 YNNKEL (reference sequence). The CDR3 extends over 15 amino acids. The CDR3 loop reads CASSQVDFFTGELFF. The CDR3 DNA is TGTGCCAGCAGCCAAGTGGACTTCTTCACCGGGGAGCTGTTTTTT.

This clonotype was recorded at least ten times. This chain uses TRBV19 with TRBJ1-2; TRBD1 might be the D (6 bases). Trimming cost V 3 bases and J 3 bases, with 17 bases left between them. Looked up from germline, CDR1 is LNHDA and CDR2 is SQIVND (reference sequence). The CDR3 has 16 amino acids. In nucleotides, the CDR3 is TGTGCCAGTAGTATTAGCCGCTGGGGGGCGGACTATGGCTACACCTTC. Amino acids: CASSISRWGADYGYTF. Full variable domain (missing parts from reference TRBV19 and TRBJ1-2): DGGITQSPKYLFRKEGQNVTLSCEQNLNHDAMYWYRQDPGQGLRLIYYSQIVNDFQKGDIAEGYSVSREKKESFPLTVTSAQKNPTAFYLCASSISRWGADYGYTFGSGTRLTVV.

This clonotype was detected ten times or more. The rearrangement links TRBV7-6 to TRBJ1-1; no clear D gene. Trimming took 5 bases from V and 7 from J, leaving 14 bases between them. Germline assignment: CDR1 SGHVS and CDR2 FNYEAQ. CDR3 length: 13 residues. The CDR3 DNA follows: TGTGCCAGCAGCGCCTCCGACTCTTATGAAGCTTTCTTT. Its protein product is CASSASDSYEAFF.

This clonotype showed up just a few times. This chain connects TRBV19 to TRBJ1-1, with D possibly matching TRBD1 (5 bases). Trimming took off 1 base at V and 5 bases at J, with 11 bases between the two ends. Germline V gene sequence: CDR1 LNHDA, CDR2 SQIVND (reference sequence). CDR3 size: 14 residues. The CDR3 bases are TGTGCCAGTAGTATAGGGGGCGGCTTAACTGAAGCTTTCTTT. Translated, it gives CASSIGGGLTEAFF.